This record covers a single T cell receptor (beta chain). Its antigen remains undetermined. The sample holds no much larger clone one base away, and base qualities are not on file. The sample belongs to a study of PD-L1 blockade in urothelial cancer (dated by TCRdb to about 2017). Notes on the research overall: Therapy was started in the mid-2010s for all patients, and atezolizumab 1,200 mg was administered intravenously every 3 weeks. Approximately 30 patients had pretreatment blood TCR-seq, some 24 had at least one posttreatment blood collection, and some 24 had tumor TCR-seq. A median of about 150,000 T cells and 85,000 or so unique TCRs was obtained from blood samples, and a median clonality of around 0.08 was observed. About 90% of the roughly 29 patients were males with bladder-origin urothelial cancer, and about 65% of the roughly 30 reported a prior smoking history. Blood samples were analyzed at two time points: 3 weeks after treatment start (second dose) and 6 weeks after treatment start. Under ten patients reached durable clinical benefit, while 20 patients did not. Pretreatment tumor samples and matched peripheral blood, collected serially before and after atezolizumab treatment, underwent TCR sequencing. Patients had an ECOG performance status of 0 or 1 and had received between 0 and 3 prior chemotherapy regimens. In the same patients who had TCR sequencing, pretreatment tumors also underwent whole exome sequencing and RNA sequencing. Durable clinical benefit meant progression-free survival longer than 6 months, and TCR features were also tested against progression-free and overall survival. An exploratory multi-omic analysis was conducted of the somatic, immune and clinical correlates of response to PD-L1 blockade with atezolizumab in urothelial cancer.

Trimming removed 2 bases from V and 4 bases from J, leaving 5 bases between the germline ends. CDR1 and CDR2 were assigned from the germline V gene as SQVTM and ANQGSEA. The CDR3 spans 11 residues, from the cysteine through the phenylalanine. CDR3 DNA only is kept here, 33 bases in frame from base 1. To estimate absolute template abundance from read counts, synthetic TCR analog templates were spiked into each PCR. The immunoSEQ assay was used to amplify TCRbeta CDR3 regions from genomic DNA with bias-controlled V and J gene primers. Sequencing of rearranged TCRbeta segments was performed at approximately 20X coverage. The study's own analysis went as follows. Clustering was used to correct sequencing errors, and CDR3s were annotated against IMGT so that V, D and J genes could be assigned. Downstream analyses used only productive TCRbeta rearrangements, leaving out any out-of-frame or stop-codon sequences. Clonality was computed as one minus Shannon entropy normalized by the log of the number of unique productive sequences. Fisher's exact test with Benjamini-Hochberg correction, at a threshold of adjusted p below 0.01, was used to find clones that differed between time points or between blood and tumor. TCRdb limited this immuneACCESS table to in-frame rearrangements with V and J called. A share of clones is missing; checked studies link under half to unresolved V genes, and the rest is unexplained. V and J calls and clone size are as listed in that table; D and trimming were resolved from the DNA. For this sample the table gives some 40,000 clones, of which 80% to 95% were detected only once. Approximately 8% of the sample goes to the ten largest clones.

The paper as a whole reports these results and caveats: Because of the small sample size (n ≈ 31) and the many exploratory analyses performed, the results are intended to be regarded as hypothesis-generating. Improved progression-free and overall survival was found to be associated with pretreatment peripheral blood TCR clonality below the median. Greater expansion of tumor-associated TCR clones in peripheral blood 3 weeks after the start of treatment was observed in patients with durable benefit (n ≈ 20, p = 0.022).

The cohort included 25 to 30 patients with locally advanced or metastatic urothelial carcinoma who were treated at Memorial Sloan Kettering on a trial protocol. Peripheral blood mononuclear cells were collected pretreatment and during treatment, at between 1 and 8 total time points per patient. The Qiagen DNeasy Blood extraction kit was used to purify genomic DNA from total PBMCs and tumor samples. PBMCs were collected pretreatment and during treatment and were isolated and stored as previously described. The sequence was obtained from a man between 65 and 85 years old with urothelial cancer. Sequencing was performed on PBMCs, taken around atezolizumab (anti-PD-L1) treatment. The chain is assembled from TRBV29-1 and TRBJ1-2, with the identity of the D gene unclear. The nucleotides read TGCAGCGTTGAAATCCGCTATGGCTACACCTTC. The encoded protein is CSVEIRYGYTF.